At least ten counts were recorded for the clone carrying this TCR beta chain. Its target is unknown. Every patient underwent thyroid surgery untreated. Germline-derived CDR1 and CDR2 are SGHRS and YFSETQ. The CDR3 runs to 16 residues. V lost 4 bases to trimming and J lost 4 bases; unmatched junction nucleotides: 11. TCRdb re-processed the PCR reads through MiXCR. Of about 93,000 clones listed, approximately 9% are singletons. This specimen belongs to a study of metastatic and nonmetastatic thyroid tumors. For the study at large: Both malignant and benign thyroid patients supplied peripheral blood and tumor or nodule tissue samples, across which the repertoires of these patients were then compared.

Study-wide points: Malignant tumors reportedly showed significantly higher TCR beta diversity than benign nodules in both blood and tumor.

The clonotype originates from a female donor with papillary thyroid cancer or a benign thyroid nodule (not recorded which). Some clones in this sample may be carry-over from other donors' samples. The rearrangement links TRBV5-1 to TRBJ1-2, with 9 bases fitting TRBD1. Sequencing was performed on blood. The CDR3 is CASSLRQGGTFYGYTF. CDR3 coding DNA: TGCGCCAGCAGCCTCCGACAGGGGGGCACTTTCTATGGCTACACCTTC. Drawing the rest from reference TRBV5-1 and TRBJ1-2, the complete variable domain is KAGVTQTPRYLIKTRGQQVTLSCSPISGHRSVSWYQQTPGQGLQFLFEYFSETQRNKGNFPGRFSGRQFSNSRSEMNVSTLELGDSALYLCASSLRQGGTFYGYTFGSGTRLTVV.